This T cell receptor (beta chain) was retrieved from a study of T-cell memory formation after mild COVID-19 (dated by TCRdb to the early 2020s). Context from the whole study: Most TCR sequence clusters were specific to one of the two donors. Longitudinal TCRalpha and TCRbeta repertoire sequencing tracked T-cell clones expanding and contracting after mild COVID-19 in a couple of donors. The cohort was made up of two young adult volunteers, one female and one male, who were previously healthy.

Ficoll-Paque density gradient centrifugation was the method used to isolate PBMCs. CDR1 and CDR2, looked up from the germline V gene, are SGHVS and FQNEAQ. Unmatched junction bases come to 7, with V trimmed by 5 bases and J by 7 bases. Inclusive of the bounding cysteine and phenylalanine, the CDR3 is 15 residues long. Here the CDR3 DNA is all that survives: 45 bases in frame from base 1. Sequenced on an Illumina NovaSeq 6000. Using 5'RACE with constant-segment primers, TCRalpha and TCRbeta cDNA libraries were constructed, with sample barcodes and unique molecular identifiers added in the process. Trizol reagent was used to extract RNA from every sample. Library amplification was performed in two PCR steps, and a second sample barcode and Illumina TruSeq adapters were introduced in the second step. Libraries were sequenced on an Illumina NovaSeq with 2 x 150 bp paired-end reads. Under the source paper's analysis protocol: Reads were demultiplexed and collapsed into UMI-guided consensus sequences with migec v1.2.7. Using mixcr v2.1.11, UMI consensuses were aligned to TRA and TRB V and J templates and then assembled into clonotypes. Expanded or contracted clonotypes were those called significant by both edgeR and NoisET, with noise models trained on biological replicates. For edgeR calls, the cutoffs were a false discovery rate-adjusted p below 0.01 and a log2 fold-change threshold of 1. PCA with hierarchical clustering of max-normalized trajectories of the 1000 most abundant clonotypes was used as exploratory dynamics analysis. The CD4 or CD8 phenotype of responding clones was assigned using the separately sequenced CD4+ and CD8+ repertoires. TCRdb reran the public reads through fastp at Q25 and MiXCR, keeping productive beta chains. When rows share a CDR3 protein, they turn into one entry using the most common DNA and genes. TCRdb, not the original authors, processed these V and J calls. The sample table lists some 250,000 distinct CDR3 sequences, 7.5% to 10% of them with a count of one. The ten most abundant clones make up 20% to 25% of the sample.

What the study reported, not specific to this receptor: The study included only a couple of mild cases, and larger cohorts that include severe cases with pre-infection samples were judged to be necessary. Clones contracting from day 15 to 85 had balanced CD4/CD8 phenotypes, while a second wave expanding from day 15 to 37 was biased towards CD4+. Some responding clones were detected in pre-infection memory, suggesting pre-existing cross-reactive memory T cells joined the SARS-CoV-2 response. Contracting CD4+ clones were found mainly in CM and EM memory subsets, while CD8+ clones were enriched in EMRA. SARS-CoV-2 specificity of the second-wave clones peaking on day 37 was not confirmed.

Turning to this clonotype: This receptor's antigen is unknown. No much larger clone exists at a distance of one base, and base qualities are not known.

This TCR derives from a man aged 18 to 30 who had mild COVID-19 (a few samples of this study predate the infection). The sample titles of this study are shuffled in the database, so cell type and time point are left out; the donor was told from shared clones. Material for sequencing was PBMCs or a T cell subset sorted from them (not recorded which). Recombination joined TRBV7-8 with TRBJ1-6; TRBD1 agrees with 8 junctional bases. Here the CDR3 is given as CASSGFDRGNSPLHF. At the DNA level, the sequence is TGTGCCAGCAGCGGGTTCGACAGGGGAAATTCACCCCTCCACTTT.